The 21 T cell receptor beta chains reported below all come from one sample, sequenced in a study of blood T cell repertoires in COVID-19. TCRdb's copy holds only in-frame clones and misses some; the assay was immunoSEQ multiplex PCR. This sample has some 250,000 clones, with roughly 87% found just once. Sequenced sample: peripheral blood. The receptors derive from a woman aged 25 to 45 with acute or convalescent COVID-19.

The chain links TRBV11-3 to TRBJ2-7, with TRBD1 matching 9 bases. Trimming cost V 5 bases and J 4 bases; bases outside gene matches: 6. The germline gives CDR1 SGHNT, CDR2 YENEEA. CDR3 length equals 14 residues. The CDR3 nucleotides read TGTGCCAGCAGCATTGGACAGGGGCAATACGAGCAGTACTTC. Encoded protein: CASSIGQGQYEQYF.

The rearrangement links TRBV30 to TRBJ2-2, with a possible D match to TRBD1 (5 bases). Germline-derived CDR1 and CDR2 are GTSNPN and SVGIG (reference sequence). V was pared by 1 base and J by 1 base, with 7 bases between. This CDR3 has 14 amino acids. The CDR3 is CAWSGTWNTGELFF. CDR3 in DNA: TGTGCCTGGAGTGGGACATGGAACACCGGGGAGCTGTTTTTT.

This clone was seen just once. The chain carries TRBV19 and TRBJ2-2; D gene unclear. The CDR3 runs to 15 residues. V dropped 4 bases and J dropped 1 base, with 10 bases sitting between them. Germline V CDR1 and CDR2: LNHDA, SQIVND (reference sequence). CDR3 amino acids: CASSKASVNTGELFF. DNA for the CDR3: TGTGCCAGTAGTAAGGCCAGCGTGAACACCGGGGAGCTGTTTTTT. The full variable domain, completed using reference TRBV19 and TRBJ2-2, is DGGITQSPKYLFRKEGQNVTLSCEQNLNHDAMYWYRQDPGQGLRLIYYSQIVNDFQKGDIAEGYSVSREKKESFPLTVTSAQKNPTAFYLCASSKASVNTGELFFGEGSRLTVL.

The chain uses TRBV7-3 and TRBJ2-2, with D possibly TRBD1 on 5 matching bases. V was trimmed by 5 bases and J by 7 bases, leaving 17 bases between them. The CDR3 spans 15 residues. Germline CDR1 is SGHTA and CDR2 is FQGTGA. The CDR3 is CASSKGAGRGGELFF. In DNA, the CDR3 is TGTGCCAGCAGCAAAGGGGCAGGCAGAGGCGGGGAGCTGTTTTTT. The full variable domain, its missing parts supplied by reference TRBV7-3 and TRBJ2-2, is GAGVSQTPSNKVTEKGKYVELRCDPISGHTALYWYRQSLGQGPEFLIYFQGTGAADDSGLPNDRFFAVRPEGSVSTLKIQRTERGDSAVYLCASSKGAGRGGELFFGEGSRLTVL.

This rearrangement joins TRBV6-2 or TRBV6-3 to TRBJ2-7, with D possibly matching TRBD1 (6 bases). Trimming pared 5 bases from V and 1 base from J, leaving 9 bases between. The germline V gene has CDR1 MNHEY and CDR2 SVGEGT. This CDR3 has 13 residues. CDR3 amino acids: CASSLTGSYEQYF. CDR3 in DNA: TGTGCCAGCAGTCTAACAGGGTCCTACGAGCAGTACTTC.

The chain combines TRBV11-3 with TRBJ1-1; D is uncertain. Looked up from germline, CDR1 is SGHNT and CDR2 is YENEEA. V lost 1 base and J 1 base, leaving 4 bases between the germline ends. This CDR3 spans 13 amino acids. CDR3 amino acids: CASSLVRNTEAFF. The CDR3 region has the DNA TGTGCCAGCAGCTTAGTCCGGAACACTGAAGCTTTCTTT.

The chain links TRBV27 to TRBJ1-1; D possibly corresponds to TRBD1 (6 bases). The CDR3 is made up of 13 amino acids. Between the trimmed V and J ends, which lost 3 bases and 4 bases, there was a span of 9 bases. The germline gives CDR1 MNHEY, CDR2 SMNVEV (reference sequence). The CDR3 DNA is TGTGCCAGCAGTTTGACAGGCGGCACTGAAGCTTTCTTT. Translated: CASSLTGGTEAFF.

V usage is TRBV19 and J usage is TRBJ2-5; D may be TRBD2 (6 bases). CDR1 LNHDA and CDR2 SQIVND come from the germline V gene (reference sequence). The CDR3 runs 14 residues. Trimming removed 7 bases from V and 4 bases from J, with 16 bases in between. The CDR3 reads CASTVGSGVETQYF. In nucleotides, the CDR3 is TGTGCCAGTACCGTGGGGTCGGGAGTAGAGACCCAGTACTTC. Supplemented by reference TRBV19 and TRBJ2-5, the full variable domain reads DGGITQSPKYLFRKEGQNVTLSCEQNLNHDAMYWYRQDPGQGLRLIYYSQIVNDFQKGDIAEGYSVSREKKESFPLTVTSAQKNPTAFYLCASTVGSGVETQYFGPGTRLLVL.

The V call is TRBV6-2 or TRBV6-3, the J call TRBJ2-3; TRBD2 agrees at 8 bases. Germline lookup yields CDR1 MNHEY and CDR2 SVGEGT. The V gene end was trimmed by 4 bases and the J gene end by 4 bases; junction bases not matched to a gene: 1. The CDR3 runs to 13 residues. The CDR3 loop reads CASSSGGADTQYF. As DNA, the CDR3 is TGTGCCAGCAGTTCGGGAGGGGCAGATACGCAGTATTTT.

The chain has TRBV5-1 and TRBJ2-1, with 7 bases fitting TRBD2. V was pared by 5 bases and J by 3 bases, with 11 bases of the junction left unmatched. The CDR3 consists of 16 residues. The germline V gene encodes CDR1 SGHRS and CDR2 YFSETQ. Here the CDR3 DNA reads TGCGCCAGCAGGCAGTGGGGAATAGCGGGCTACAATGAGCAGTTCTTC. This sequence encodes CASRQWGIAGYNEQFF.

In DNA form, the CDR3 reads TGTGCCAGCAGTTCAAGTCGGAGGACCAACACCGGGGAGCTGTTTTTT. This sequence encodes CASSSSRRTNTGELFF. The V call is TRBV2, the J call TRBJ2-2; tentative D call: TRBD2 (5 bases). The CDR3 is made up of 16 amino acids. Germline values: CDR1 SNHLY, CDR2 FYNNEI. V was trimmed by 5 bases and J by 2 bases, leaving 15 bases between them.

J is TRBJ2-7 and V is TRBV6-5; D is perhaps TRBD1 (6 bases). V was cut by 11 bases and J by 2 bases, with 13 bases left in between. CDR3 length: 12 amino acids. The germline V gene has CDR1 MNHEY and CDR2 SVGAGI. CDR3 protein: CAEGETAYEQYF. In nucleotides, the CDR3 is TGTGCCGAGGGGGAGACCGCCTACGAGCAGTACTTC.

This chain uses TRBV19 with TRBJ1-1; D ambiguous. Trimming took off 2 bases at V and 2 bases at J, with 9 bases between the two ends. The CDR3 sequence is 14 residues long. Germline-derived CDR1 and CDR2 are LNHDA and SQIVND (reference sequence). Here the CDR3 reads CASSISTRNTEAFF. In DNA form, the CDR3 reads TGTGCCAGTAGTATATCTACGAGAAACACTGAAGCTTTCTTT.

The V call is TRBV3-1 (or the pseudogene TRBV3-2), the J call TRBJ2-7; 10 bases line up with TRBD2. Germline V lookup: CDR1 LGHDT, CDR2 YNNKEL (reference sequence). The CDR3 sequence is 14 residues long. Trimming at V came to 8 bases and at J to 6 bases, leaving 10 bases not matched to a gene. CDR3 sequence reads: CASRDLAGVGEQYF. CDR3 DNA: TGTGCCAGCCGAGACCTAGCGGGAGTAGGCGAGCAGTACTTC.

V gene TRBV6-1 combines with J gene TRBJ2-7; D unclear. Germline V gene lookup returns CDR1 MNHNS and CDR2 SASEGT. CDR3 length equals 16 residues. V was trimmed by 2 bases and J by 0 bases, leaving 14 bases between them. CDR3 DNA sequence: TGTGCCAGCAGTGAAAGACACGGCTATTCCTCCTACGAGCAGTACTTC. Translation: CASSERHGYSSYEQYF.

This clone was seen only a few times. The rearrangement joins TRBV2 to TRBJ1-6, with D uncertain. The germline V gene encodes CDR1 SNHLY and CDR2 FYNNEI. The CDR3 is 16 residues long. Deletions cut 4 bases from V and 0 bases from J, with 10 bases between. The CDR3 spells CASSGPRSSYNSPLHF. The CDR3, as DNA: TGTGCCAGCAGTGGTCCCCGGTCCTCCTATAATTCACCCCTCCACTTT.

CDR3 in DNA: TGTGCCAGCACCCGCGGGAGCTCCTATAATTCACCCCTCCACTTT. Translated: CASTRGSSYNSPLHF. The V call is TRBV9, the J call TRBJ1-6; no definite D call. The CDR3 is 15 amino acids. Trimming left V 6 bases short and J 0 bases short, with 10 bases between. The germline V gene has CDR1 SGDLS and CDR2 YYNGEE.

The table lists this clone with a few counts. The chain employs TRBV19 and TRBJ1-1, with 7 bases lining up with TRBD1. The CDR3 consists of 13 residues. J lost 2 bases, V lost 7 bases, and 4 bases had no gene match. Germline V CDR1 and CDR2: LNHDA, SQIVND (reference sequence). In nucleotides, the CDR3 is TGTGCCAGTAAACAGGGGTCCAACACTGAAGCTTTCTTT. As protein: CASKQGSNTEAFF. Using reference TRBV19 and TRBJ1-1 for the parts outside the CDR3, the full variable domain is DGGITQSPKYLFRKEGQNVTLSCEQNLNHDAMYWYRQDPGQGLRLIYYSQIVNDFQKGDIAEGYSVSREKKESFPLTVTSAQKNPTAFYLCASKQGSNTEAFFGQGTRLTVV.

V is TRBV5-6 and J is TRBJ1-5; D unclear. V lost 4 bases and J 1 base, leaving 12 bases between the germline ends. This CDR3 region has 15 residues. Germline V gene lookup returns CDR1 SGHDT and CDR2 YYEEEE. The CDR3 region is CASSVLMRSNQPQHF. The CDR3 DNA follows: TGTGCCAGCAGCGTACTAATGAGGAGCAATCAGCCCCAGCATTTT.

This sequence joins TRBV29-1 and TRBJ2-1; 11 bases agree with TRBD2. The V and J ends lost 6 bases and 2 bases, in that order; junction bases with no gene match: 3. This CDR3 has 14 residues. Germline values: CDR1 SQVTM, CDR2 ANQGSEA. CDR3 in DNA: TGCAGCGTGGATAGCGGGAGGGCCTACAATGAGCAGTTCTTC. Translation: CSVDSGRAYNEQFF.

DNA for the CDR3: TGTGCCAGCTCAGTAGCGGGAGGACTCGGAGAGACCCAGTACTTC. As protein: CASSVAGGLGETQYF. The chain joins TRBV27 to TRBJ2-5, with 10 positions matching TRBD2. The J segment lost 4 bases and the V segment lost 8 bases, leaving 10 bases of the junction unmatched. Germline lookup yields CDR1 MNHEY and CDR2 SMNVEV (reference sequence). The CDR3 is 15 amino acids.